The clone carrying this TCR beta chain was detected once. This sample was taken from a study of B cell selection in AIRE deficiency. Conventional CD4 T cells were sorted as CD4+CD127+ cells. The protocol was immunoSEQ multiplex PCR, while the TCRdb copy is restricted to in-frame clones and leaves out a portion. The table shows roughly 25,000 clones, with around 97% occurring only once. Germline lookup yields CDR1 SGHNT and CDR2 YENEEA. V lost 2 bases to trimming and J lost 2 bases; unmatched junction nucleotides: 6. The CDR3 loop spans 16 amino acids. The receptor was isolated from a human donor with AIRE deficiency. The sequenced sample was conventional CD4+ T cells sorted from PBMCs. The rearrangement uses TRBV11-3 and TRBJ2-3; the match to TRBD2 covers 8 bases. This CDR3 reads CASSLSRGGFTDTQYF. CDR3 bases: TGTGCCAGCAGCTTATCCCGGGGGGGATTCACAGATACGCAGTATTTT.